The 15 T cell receptor beta chains below all came from one sample that was sequenced in a study of blood T cell repertoires in COVID-19. Method: immunoSEQ multiplex PCR; TCRdb's copy keeps in-frame clones and lacks some. The sample holds approximately 190,000 clones, around 90% seen once. Source material: peripheral blood. Receptors were obtained from a man aged 60 to 69 with active or convalescent COVID-19.

V gene TRBV3-1 (or the pseudogene TRBV3-2) combines with J gene TRBJ2-5; D perhaps matches TRBD1 (6 bases). Germline V CDR1 and CDR2: LGHDT, YNNKEL (reference sequence). V lost 0 bases, J lost 6 bases, and 14 bases lay in between. There are 15 residues in the CDR3. DNA of the CDR3: TGTGCCAGCAGCCAAGATAGGATACAGGGTCAGACCCAGTACTTC. Its translation: CASSQDRIQGQTQYF.

Only a few counts were recorded for this clone. The chain is built from TRBV6-1 and TRBJ2-3, with TRBD2 identical over 13 bases. Trimming at V came to 0 bases and at J to 7 bases, leaving 13 bases not matched to a gene. The CDR3 totals 19 residues. Per the germline V gene, CDR1 is MNHNS and CDR2 is SASEGT. The CDR3 is CASSEAAGLAGRSINTQYF. In nucleotides, the CDR3 is TGTGCCAGCAGTGAAGCGGCGGGACTAGCGGGGCGCTCCATAAATACGCAGTATTTT.

The V call is TRBV6-5, the J call TRBJ1-6; D gene uncertain. This CDR3 contains 14 residues. From germline, CDR1 is MNHEY and CDR2 SVGAGI. Trimming pared 8 bases from V and 1 base from J, leaving 9 bases between. The CDR3 is CASAEKSYNSPLHF. The CDR3 region has the DNA TGTGCCAGCGCGGAGAAGTCCTATAATTCACCCCTCCACTTT.

V and J are TRBV10-3 and TRBJ1-5, with 7 bases matching TRBD1. This CDR3 contains 15 residues. The germline CDR1 and CDR2 sequences are ENHRY and SYGVKD. With V trimmed by 6 bases and J by 0 bases, 5 bases remained unmatched. CDR3 protein: CAISAGQTSNQPQHF. CDR3 DNA: TGTGCCATCAGCGCGGGACAGACTAGCAATCAGCCCCAGCATTTT.

The rearrangement uses TRBV15 and TRBJ2-7; D is uncertain. Germline V gene sequence: CDR1 LNHNV, CDR2 YYDKDF (reference sequence). The CDR3 consists of 13 residues. The ends were cut back, 0 bases at V and 6 bases at J, with 9 bases in the middle. This chain's CDR3 is CATSREKQSEQYF. The CDR3 bases are TGTGCCACCAGCAGAGAAAAGCAATCCGAGCAGTACTTC.

CDR3 amino acids: CASRSQDPGELFF. The CDR3 DNA reads TGTGCCAGCCGTTCCCAGGATCCCGGGGAGCTGTTTTTT. The genes are TRBV12-3 or TRBV12-4 and TRBJ2-2; the D is unclear. There are 13 residues in the CDR3. Trimming shortened V by 8 bases and J by 6 bases, and 13 bases separated the two germline ends.

The chain links TRBV6-5 to TRBJ2-1; D is perhaps TRBD1 (6 bases). This CDR3 is built from 14 residues. V was clipped by 5 bases and J by 2 bases, with 10 bases between them. The germline V gene has CDR1 MNHEY and CDR2 SVGAGI. CDR3 region: CASSTWTAYNEQFF. The CDR3 DNA follows: TGTGCCAGCAGTACTTGGACAGCCTACAATGAGCAGTTCTTC.

In this sample, this clone turned up once. The chain uses TRBV7-9 and TRBJ1-2, with D perhaps matching TRBD1 (5 bases). Trimming cost V 1 base and J 5 bases, with 14 bases left between them. The CDR3 consists of 15 residues. The germline V gene encodes CDR1 SEHNR and CDR2 FQNEAQ (reference sequence). Here the CDR3 DNA reads TGTGCCAGCAGCTTAGTGTCGAGGGGAGGGTATGGCTACACCTTC. Translating it yields CASSLVSRGGYGYTF.

This clone was found a few times. The V call is TRBV3-1 (or the pseudogene TRBV3-2), the J call TRBJ1-5; D is unresolved. Trimming took off 4 bases at V and 0 bases at J, with 7 bases between the two ends. Germline CDR1 LGHDT, CDR2 YNNKEL (reference sequence). This CDR3 is 14 amino acids long. DNA of the CDR3: TGTGCCAGCAGCCGAGGAGGTAGCAATCAGCCCCAGCATTTT. This sequence encodes CASSRGGSNQPQHF.

As for this clone: Other DNA sequences in the same sample also yield this CDR3. CDR3 nucleotides: TGTGCCAGCAGCTCGACAGGGAACACTGAAGCTTTCTTT. This encodes CASSSTGNTEAFF. The chain links TRBV2 to TRBJ1-1; perhaps TRBD1 as D (6 bases). With 6 bases removed from V and 1 base from J, the gap between germline ends came to 9 bases. The CDR3 length is 13 residues. Germline CDR1 SNHLY, CDR2 FYNNEI.

In regard to this clone: The germline gene is not matched at one end of the junction; a read error may be the cause. This chain connects TRBV11-2 to TRBJ1-1, with unresolved D. The CDR3 contains 13 residues. The germline CDR1 and CDR2 sequences are SGHAT and FQNNGV. The CDR3 sequence is CASSLDGYTEAFF. Written as DNA, the CDR3 is TGTGCCAGCAGCCTAGACGGTTACACTGAAGCTTTCTTT.

The chain employs TRBV7-8 and TRBJ2-7; 9 nucleotides line up with TRBD1. The junction had 12 bases not matched to a gene; V was cut back by 4 bases and J by 2 bases. CDR3 size: 17 residues. Germline CDR1 reads SGHVS; CDR2 reads FQNEAQ. CDR3 DNA: TGTGCCAGCAGCTCCAGGACAGGGGTTTCCTTTACCTACGAGCAGTACTTC. Its protein product is CASSSRTGVSFTYEQYF.

The chain has TRBV24-1 and TRBJ2-2, with a weak D call TRBD1 (5 bases). V shed 4 bases and J shed 10 bases, with 6 bases lying between them. The CDR3 runs 11 residues. CDR1 is KGHDR and CDR2 is SFDVKD in the germline V gene. CDR3 in amino acids: CATSDRVELFF. The CDR3, as DNA: TGTGCCACCAGTGACAGGGTGGAGCTGTTTTTT.

The J gene is TRBJ2-7, the V gene TRBV15; D unclear. This CDR3 region has 14 residues. Trimming shortened V by 1 base and J by 7 bases, and 14 bases separated the two germline ends. CDR1 is LNHNV and CDR2 is YYDKDF in the germline V gene (reference sequence). In DNA, the CDR3 is TGTGCCACCAGCAGAGTCCCTTATCGGGTGGAGCAGTACTTC. Protein sequence: CATSRVPYRVEQYF. Supplemented by reference TRBV15 and TRBJ2-7, the full variable domain reads DAMVIQNPRYQVTQFGKPVTLSCSQTLNHNVMYWYQQKSSQAPKLLFHYYDKDFNNEADTPDNFQSRRPNTSFCFLDIRSPGLGDTAMYLCATSRVPYRVEQYFGPGTRLTVT.

The chain recombines TRBV5-1 with TRBJ1-6; D gene unclear. Trimming took 2 bases from V and 7 from J, leaving 19 bases between them. This CDR3 is built from 17 residues. The germline gives CDR1 SGHRS, CDR2 YFSETQ. CDR3: CASSLFFFLRINSPLHF. CDR3 in DNA: TGCGCCAGCAGCTTATTTTTTTTCCTCAGGATCAATTCACCCCTCCACTTT.